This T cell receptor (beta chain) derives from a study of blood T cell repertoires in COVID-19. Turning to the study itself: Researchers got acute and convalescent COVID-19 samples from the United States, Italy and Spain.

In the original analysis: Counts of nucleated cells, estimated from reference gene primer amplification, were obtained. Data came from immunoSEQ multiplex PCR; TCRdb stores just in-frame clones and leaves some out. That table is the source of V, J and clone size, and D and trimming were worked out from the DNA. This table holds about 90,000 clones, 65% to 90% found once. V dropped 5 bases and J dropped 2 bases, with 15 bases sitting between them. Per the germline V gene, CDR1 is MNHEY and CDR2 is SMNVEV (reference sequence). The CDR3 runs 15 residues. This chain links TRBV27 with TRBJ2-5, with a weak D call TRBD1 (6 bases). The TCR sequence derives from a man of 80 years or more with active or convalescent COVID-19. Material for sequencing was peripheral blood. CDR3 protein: CASSLSHRGQETQYF. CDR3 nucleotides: TGTGCCAGCAGTCTCAGTCATAGGGGGCAAGAGACCCAGTACTTC.